The 20 T cell receptor beta chains in this list originate from one sample, sequenced in a study of T cells in Graves' hyperthyroidism and ophthalmopathy. RNA transcripts gave rise to amplified TCR beta CDR3 regions. Carried out on the TCR CDR3, a first-round RT-PCR used the HTBI primer set. TCRdb reprocessed the multiplex PCR reads with MiXCR, giving one entry per CDR3 protein. The profile covers around 620,000 distinct CDR3 sequences, with approximately 15% appearing a single time and roughly 7.7% taken by the ten largest. Input material: blood. The receptors shown here come from a woman younger than 30 with Graves' ophthalmopathy.

This clonotype occurred many times. CDR3 in amino acids: CASSLAGTSNEQFF. The CDR3 DNA reads as TGCGCCAGCAGCTTGGCTGGGACATCCAATGAGCAGTTCTTC. The rearrangement uses TRBV5-1 and TRBJ2-1; a weak D match, TRBD1 (6 bases). V lost 0 bases and J 6 bases, leaving 10 bases between the germline ends. Germline assignment: CDR1 SGHRS and CDR2 YFSETQ. The CDR3 has 14 amino acids.

This clonotype was seen ten or more times. The chain uses TRBV5-1 and TRBJ1-1; TRBD1 might be the D (6 bases). Germline lookup yields CDR1 SGHRS and CDR2 YFSETQ. The CDR3 is made up of 12 amino acids. V gave up 0 bases and J gave up 7 bases, with 7 bases separating them. CDR3 sequence: CASSLEGGEAFF. The CDR3 nucleotides are TGCGCCAGCAGCTTGGAAGGGGGTGAAGCTTTCTTT. The variable domain in full, completed from reference TRBV5-1 and TRBJ1-1, reads KAGVTQTPRYLIKTRGQQVTLSCSPISGHRSVSWYQQTPGQGLQFLFEYFSETQRNKGNFPGRFSGRQFSNSRSEMNVSTLELGDSALYLCASSLEGGEAFFGQGTRLTVV.

This clonotype was seen ten or more times. This sequence joins TRBV3-1 and TRBJ2-3; D not certain. The CDR3 length is 13 residues. With 3 bases removed from V and 3 bases from J, the gap between germline ends came to 7 bases. Per the germline V gene, CDR1 is LGHDT and CDR2 is YNNKEL (reference sequence). CDR3 loop: CASSQLETDTQYF. As DNA, the CDR3 is TGTGCCAGCAGCCAGCTAGAGACAGATACGCAGTATTTT.

Only a few counts were recorded for this clonotype. The genes are TRBV7-6 and TRBJ2-1; 13 nucleotides line up with TRBD2. The ends lost 6 bases at V and 3 bases at J; junction bases unmatched: 26. This CDR3 has 23 residues. Germline loops: CDR1 SGHVS, CDR2 FNYEAQ. CDR3 in amino acids: CASRPAESSMGLAGWAGYNEQFF. For the CDR3, the DNA is TGTGCCAGCAGACCCGCTGAGTCTTCGATGGGACTAGCGGGATGGGCGGGCTACAATGAGCAGTTCTTC. Complete variable domain (other parts from reference TRBV7-6 and TRBJ2-1): GAGVSQSPRYKVTKRGQDVALRCDPISGHVSLYWYRQALGQGPEFLTYFNYEAQQDKSGLPNDRFSAERPEGSISTLTIQRTEQRDSAMYRCASRPAESSMGLAGWAGYNEQFFGPGTRLTVL.

This clonotype occurred many times. The chain employs TRBV2 and TRBJ2-1; the match to TRBD1 covers 9 bases. From germline, CDR1 is SNHLY and CDR2 FYNNEI. The CDR3 is made up of 14 amino acids. V lost 4 bases to trimming and J lost 3 bases; unmatched junction nucleotides: 1. The CDR3: CASSGGQGYNEQFF. Written as DNA, the CDR3 is TGTGCCAGCAGTGGGGGACAGGGCTACAATGAGCAGTTCTTC.

In this sample, this clonotype turned up many times. The V gene is TRBV27, the J gene TRBJ2-7; D possibly uses TRBD1 or TRBD2 (5 bases each). Trimming stripped 6 bases from V and 0 bases from J, with 15 bases between. CDR1 is MNHEY and CDR2 is SMNVEV in the germline V gene (reference sequence). CDR3 length equals 15 residues. The CDR3 region is CASRAGALSSYEQYF. Written as DNA, the CDR3 is TGTGCCAGCAGGGCCGGGGCCCTGAGCTCCTACGAGCAGTACTTC.

This clonotype was seen many times. This CDR3 reads CASSSGWDRKETQYF. The CDR3 nucleotides are TGTGCCAGCAGTTCGGGCTGGGACAGAAAAGAGACCCAGTACTTC. The chain combines TRBV27 with TRBJ2-5; 7 bases line up with TRBD1. The CDR3 is 15 residues long. With V trimmed by 4 bases and J by 3 bases, 8 bases remained unmatched. Germline-derived CDR1 and CDR2 are MNHEY and SMNVEV (reference sequence).

This clonotype was seen at least ten times. The chain combines TRBV27 with TRBJ2-7; 9 bases fit TRBD1. The V gene's germline CDR1 is MNHEY and CDR2 SMNVEV (reference sequence). The trim removed 6 bases at V and 3 bases at J, leaving 6 bases unmatched. The CDR3 is made up of 14 amino acids. The CDR3 coding sequence is TGTGCCAGCAGCAACCGGGACAGGGTCTACGAGCAGTACTTC. This encodes CASSNRDRVYEQYF.

The gene calls are TRBV19 and TRBJ1-2, with 8 bases lining up with TRBD1. There are 15 residues in the CDR3. Per the germline V gene, CDR1 is LNHDA and CDR2 is SQIVND (reference sequence). J lost 4 bases, V lost 5 bases, and 9 bases had no gene match. The DNA for the CDR3 is TGTGCCAGTAGTCCAATTGACAGGGGAGGCTATGGCTACACCTTC. It specifies CASSPIDRGGYGYTF.

This clonotype was seen at least ten times. The chain is built from TRBV29-1 and TRBJ2-1; unclear D gene. V shed 6 bases and J shed 5 bases, with 5 bases lying between them. Germline V gene sequence: CDR1 SQVTM, CDR2 ANQGSEA. The CDR3 extends over 10 amino acids. The CDR3 sequence is CSVGDNEQFF. DNA of the CDR3: TGCAGCGTAGGAGACAATGAGCAGTTCTTC.

J is TRBJ2-5 and V is TRBV9; either TRBD1 or TRBD2 may supply D (5 bases each). CDR3 length: 15 residues. V gave up 0 bases and J gave up 6 bases, with 15 bases separating them. CDR1 is SGDLS and CDR2 is YYNGEE in the germline V gene. The CDR3 sequence is CASSVGVGPHKTQYF. For the CDR3, the DNA is TGTGCCAGCAGCGTAGGCGTGGGACCTCACAAGACCCAGTACTTC.

This clonotype was observed a few times. This rearrangement joins TRBV19 to TRBJ1-5; D is unclear. Trimming left V 4 bases short and J 11 bases short, with 12 bases between. The CDR3 is made up of 12 amino acids. CDR1 and CDR2 (germline): LNHDA, SQIVND (reference sequence). The CDR3 DNA reads TGTGCCAGTAGTACGGGTCCCCCAGCCCAGCATTTT. Its protein is CASSTGPPAQHF.

In this sample, this clonotype turned up many times. The V and J genes are TRBV11-2 and TRBJ2-3; 10 positions match TRBD1. The V gene end was trimmed by 5 bases and the J gene end by 4 bases; junction bases not matched to a gene: 9. Per the germline V gene, CDR1 is SGHAT and CDR2 is FQNNGV. The CDR3 covers 16 residues. CDR3 sequence reads: CASSPQTGGVADTQYF. DNA of the CDR3: TGTGCCAGCAGCCCTCAGACAGGGGGCGTAGCAGATACGCAGTATTTT.

This clonotype was seen ten or more times. The J gene is TRBJ2-1, the V gene TRBV27, with 7 bases lining up with TRBD2. This CDR3 region has 16 residues. CDR1 MNHEY and CDR2 SMNVEV come from the germline V gene (reference sequence). V shed 6 bases, J shed 0 bases, and the junction held 8 bases outside the gene matches. CDR3 DNA: TGTGCCAGCAGGCAGACTAGCCGTTACTCCTACAATGAGCAGTTCTTC. Translation: CASRQTSRYSYNEQFF.

The table lists this clonotype with many counts. V and J are TRBV4-3 and TRBJ2-7; 7 bases fit TRBD2. Per germline, CDR1 LGHNA and CDR2 YSLEER. The junction had 10 bases not matched to a gene; V was cut back by 4 bases and J by 4 bases. The CDR3 extends over 15 amino acids. Here the CDR3 DNA reads TGCGCCAGCAGCCCCTGGGCGGGAGCCGGGTACGAGCAGTACTTC. Its protein is CASSPWAGAGYEQYF.

This clonotype has a handful of counts. The chain joins TRBV5-5 to TRBJ1-1, with D maybe TRBD1 (5 bases). Trimming left V 2 bases short and J 1 base short, with 15 bases between. CDR3 length: 16 amino acids. CDR1 and CDR2 (germline): SGHKS, YYEKEE (reference sequence). CDR3 protein: CASSLYSNQGNTEAFF. CDR3 nucleotides: TGTGCCAGCAGCTTATACAGTAATCAGGGGAACACTGAAGCTTTCTTT.

This clonotype was counted at least ten times. This chain links TRBV10-3 with TRBJ2-7; 9 bases match TRBD2. V was pared by 4 bases and J by 1 base, with 2 bases of the junction left unmatched. The CDR3 covers 14 residues. Germline lookup yields CDR1 ENHRY and CDR2 SYGVKD. The CDR3 nucleotides read TGTGCCATCAGTGGGCTAGCGGGGTCCTACGAGCAGTACTTC. Translated, it gives CAISGLAGSYEQYF.

This CDR3 reads CSARGWVRIYEQYF. As DNA, the CDR3 is TGCAGTGCTAGAGGGTGGGTGCGGATCTACGAGCAGTACTTC. This chain connects TRBV20-1 to TRBJ2-7; no clear D. V lost 1 base and J 3 bases, leaving 13 bases between the germline ends. This CDR3 is built from 14 residues. CDR1 and CDR2 from the germline V gene are DFQATT and SNEGSKA (reference sequence).

This clonotype has ten or more counts. This sequence joins TRBV27 and TRBJ1-6; a weak D match, TRBD1 (5 bases). The V gene's germline CDR1 is MNHEY and CDR2 SMNVEV (reference sequence). The CDR3 has 15 amino acids. V gave up 6 bases and J gave up 3 bases, with 12 bases separating them. This CDR3 is CASRRQGHYNSPLHF. The CDR3 DNA reads TGTGCCAGCAGGCGGCAGGGCCACTATAATTCACCCCTCCACTTT.

The sample holds many counts of this clonotype. The chain couples TRBV20-1 to TRBJ2-7; 8 bases line up with TRBD1. Germline CDR1 is DFQATT and CDR2 is SNEGSKA (reference sequence). The CDR3 length is 14 residues. V lost 0 bases to trimming and J lost 9 bases; unmatched junction nucleotides: 10. The CDR3 DNA reads TGCAGTGCTAGAGATCCCGGCAGGGGGCAGGGGCAGTACTTC. This sequence encodes CSARDPGRGQGQYF.